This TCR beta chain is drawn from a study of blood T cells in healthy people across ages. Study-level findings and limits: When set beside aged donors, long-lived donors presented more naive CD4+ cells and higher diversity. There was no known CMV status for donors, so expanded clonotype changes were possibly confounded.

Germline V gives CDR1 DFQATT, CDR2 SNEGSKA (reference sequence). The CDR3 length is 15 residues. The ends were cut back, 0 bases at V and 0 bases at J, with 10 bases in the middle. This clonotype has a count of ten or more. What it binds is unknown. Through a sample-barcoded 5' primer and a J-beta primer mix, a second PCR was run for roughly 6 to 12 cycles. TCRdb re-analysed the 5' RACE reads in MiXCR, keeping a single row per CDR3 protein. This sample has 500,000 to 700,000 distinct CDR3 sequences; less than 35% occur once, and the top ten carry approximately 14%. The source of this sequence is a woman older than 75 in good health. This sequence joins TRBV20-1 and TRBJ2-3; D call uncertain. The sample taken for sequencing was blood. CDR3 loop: CSARDRRPSTDTQYF. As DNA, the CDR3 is TGCAGTGCTAGAGATCGTCGACCTAGCACAGATACGCAGTATTTT.